The 17 T cell receptor beta chains listed next were all sequenced from one sample in a study of blood T cells in healthy people across ages. Together with a sample-barcoded 5' primer, a J-beta primer mix was included in a second PCR lasting about 7 to 11 cycles. MiXCR, run by TCRdb on the 5' RACE reads, gives a single entry per CDR3 protein. The table lists 540,000 or so distinct CDR3 sequences, 24% of them singletons. These data also featured in a second study, about T cells of mothers and their children.

Sequencing was performed on blood. These receptors all come from a boy aged 5-17 years in good health.

This chain connects TRBV20-1 to TRBJ2-1; 9 bases line up with TRBD2. Trimming at V came to 5 bases and at J to 2 bases, leaving 7 bases not matched to a gene. This CDR3 has 15 amino acids. Germline values: CDR1 DFQATT, CDR2 SNEGSKA (reference sequence). CDR3 loop: CSALFERGAYNEQFF. CDR3 DNA sequence: TGCAGTGCTTTGTTCGAGCGGGGGGCCTACAATGAGCAGTTCTTC.

CDR3 DNA: TGCGCCAGCAGCCAAGACGTCGTTGGTGGACAGGTTGCAACTAATGAAAAACTGTTTTTT. Protein: CASSQDVVGGQVATNEKLFF. This sequence joins TRBV4-3 and TRBJ1-4, with 7 nucleotides matching TRBD1. V gave up 0 bases and J gave up 0 bases; unmatched junction bases: 13. Germline CDR1 is LGHNA and CDR2 is YSLEER. This CDR3 contains 20 residues.

This chain uses TRBV4-3 with TRBJ2-5, with TRBD2 matching 10 bases. Looked up from germline, CDR1 is LGHNA and CDR2 is YSLEER. The CDR3 contains 16 residues. Germline trimming cut 4 bases from V and 1 base from J; bases unmatched to any gene: 6. This CDR3 is CASSPALAGGQETQYF. The CDR3 DNA sequence: TGCGCCAGCAGCCCAGCCTTAGCGGGGGGCCAAGAGACCCAGTACTTC.

This clonotype has just a few counts. The gene calls are TRBV29-1 and TRBJ2-7; possible D gene TRBD1, 6 bases. The V end lost 4 bases, the J end lost 2 bases, and 15 bases lay between the germline ends. This CDR3 is 14 amino acids long. From germline, CDR1 is SQVTM and CDR2 ANQGSEA. The CDR3 DNA reads as TGCAGCGTTGGATTACCAGGGGCCACCTACGAGCAGTACTTC. This encodes CSVGLPGATYEQYF.

The rearrangement joins TRBV7-9 to TRBJ1-6, with 10 bases that match TRBD1. The V and J ends lost 5 bases and 7 bases, in that order; junction bases with no gene match: 8. Germline CDR1 SEHNR, CDR2 FQNEAQ (reference sequence). The CDR3 is 16 residues long. The CDR3, as DNA: TGTGCCAGCAGCCCAGGACAGGGGGAAGAGAATTCACCCCTCCACTTT. This encodes CASSPGQGEENSPLHF.

There are a few counts of this clonotype. The J gene is TRBJ1-2, the V gene TRBV6-1; D may be TRBD1 (6 bases). V was shortened by 7 bases and J by 4 bases, with 16 bases between the two germline ends. This CDR3 spans 14 amino acids. Germline CDR1 MNHNS, CDR2 SASEGT. The chain's CDR3 is CASNFVGGVYGYTF. For the CDR3, the DNA is TGTGCCAGCAATTTCGTGGGGGGCGTCTATGGCTACACCTTC.

This chain uses TRBV11-2 with TRBJ2-1; D is perhaps TRBD2 (7 bases). CDR3 length: 14 residues. Germline V lookup: CDR1 SGHAT, CDR2 FQNNGV. Deletions cut 5 bases from V and 3 bases from J, with 11 bases between. Here the CDR3 DNA reads TGTGCCAGCAGCGGGAGGGGACACTACAATGAGCAGTTCTTC. Protein product: CASSGRGHYNEQFF.

This clonotype was seen only a few times. V and J are TRBV5-1 and TRBJ2-5; D ambiguous. Trimming removed 7 bases from V and 1 base from J, with 11 bases in between. There are 13 residues in the CDR3. Germline V CDR1 and CDR2: SGHRS, YFSETQ. DNA for the CDR3: TGCGCCAGCCGCCTGTGGGGCCAAGAGACCCAGTACTTC. Protein: CASRLWGQETQYF.

This clonotype occurred many times. The chain is built from TRBV6-5 and TRBJ2-3, with D unresolved. The germline V and J ends were trimmed by 5 bases and 11 bases, with 23 bases remaining between them. Germline assignment: CDR1 MNHEY and CDR2 SVGAGI. This CDR3 comprises 15 residues. The CDR3 bases are TGTGCCAGCAGTCGAGCAAGGACGGGCCAGAGTAAGCAGTATTTT. As protein: CASSRARTGQSKQYF.

This clonotype appeared many times. The chain joins TRBV4-3 to TRBJ2-5; 7 bases fit TRBD2. The CDR3 is 14 amino acids. J lost 4 bases, V lost 1 base, and 3 bases had no gene match. Germline CDR1 is LGHNA and CDR2 is YSLEER. CDR3 amino acids: CASSQVVAGETQYF. CDR3 bases: TGCGCCAGCAGCCAAGTCGTAGCGGGAGAGACCCAGTACTTC.

This clonotype has a count of ten or more. The chain couples TRBV9 to TRBJ2-3, with TRBD2 matching over 10 bases. The length of the CDR3 is 15 residues. Germline CDR1 reads SGDLS; CDR2 reads YYNGEE. V shed 4 bases, J shed 4 bases, and the junction held 6 bases outside the gene matches. The CDR3 loop is CASSPSGGAADTQYF. The DNA for the CDR3 is TGTGCCAGCAGCCCGAGCGGGGGGGCGGCAGATACGCAGTATTTT.

The chain employs TRBV29-1 and TRBJ1-4; D is unresolved. Germline V gene sequence: CDR1 SQVTM, CDR2 ANQGSEA. Trimming took off 4 bases at V and 8 bases at J, with 8 bases between the two ends. CDR3 length: 11 amino acids. The CDR3 spells CSVAVVEKLFF. CDR3 sequence (DNA): TGCAGCGTTGCGGTGGTAGAAAAACTGTTTTTT.

The chain employs TRBV20-1 and TRBJ2-6; 8 bases align to TRBD1. Germline CDR1 and CDR2: DFQATT and SNEGSKA (reference sequence). The CDR3 is 17 amino acids. V lost 6 bases, J lost 0 bases, and 10 bases stayed unmatched. The CDR3 DNA follows: TGCAGTGCGCCTTCGACAGGGGCCACCTCTGGGGCCAACGTCCTGACTTTC. Encoded protein: CSAPSTGATSGANVLTF.

This clonotype was seen a handful of times. The V call is TRBV6-2 or TRBV6-3, the J call TRBJ2-5; 11 bases are shared with TRBD2. Germline values: CDR1 MNHEY, CDR2 SVGEGT. The CDR3 has 18 amino acids. Germline trimming cut 5 bases from V and 2 bases from J; bases unmatched to any gene: 13. The CDR3 is CASSPQVAGGPWQETQYF. CDR3 sequence (DNA): TGTGCCAGCAGTCCGCAGGTAGCGGGGGGGCCCTGGCAAGAGACCCAGTACTTC.

This clonotype showed up just a few times. The rearrangement uses TRBV6-5 and TRBJ2-1; the D gene could be TRBD1 or TRBD2 (5 bases each). The CDR3 length is 17 residues. Germline V gives CDR1 MNHEY, CDR2 SVGAGI. Trimming left V 2 bases short and J 6 bases short, with 20 bases between. Written as DNA, the CDR3 is TGTGCCAGCAGTTACCTTAGCACGGGGACGAGGGGCAATGAGCAGTTCTTC. Its protein is CASSYLSTGTRGNEQFF.

This clonotype was counted ten times or more. The gene calls are TRBV28 and TRBJ1-2, with TRBD1 matching over 7 bases. The CDR3 spans 14 residues. The germline V gene has CDR1 MDHEN and CDR2 SYDVKM. V trimming: 5 bases; J trimming: 5 bases; junction bases outside the gene matches: 8. CDR3 bases: TGTGCCAGCAGTACCCCCAGGGGGGGTTATGGCTACACCTTC. It codes for CASSTPRGGYGYTF.

As DNA, the CDR3 is TGTGCCAGCAGCCCCCGGGTAGTGGGAGGACTATACGAGCAGTACTTC. It is translated as CASSPRVVGGLYEQYF. V usage is TRBV28 and J usage is TRBJ2-5; D is possibly TRBD2 (6 bases). The J call may be wrong; the DNA end is better matched by TRBJ2-7. CDR1 MDHEN and CDR2 SYDVKM come from the germline V gene. This CDR3 comprises 16 residues.